The following is a T cell receptor beta chain sequence with its context. Its antigen remains unknown. The data derive from a study of blood T cells in healthy people across ages. Study outcomes and limitations: Donor CMV status was unknown, possibly confounding expanded clonotype changes.

CDR3 length equals 17 residues. Trimming cost V 1 base and J 5 bases; bases outside gene matches: 8. Germline-derived CDR1 and CDR2 are LGHNA and YSLEER. Next came a second PCR, run for about 6 to 12 cycles, which used a sample-barcoded 5' primer along with a J-beta primer mix. The yield of each sample was at least 2.5 million CDR3-containing paired-end reads. Via MiXCR, TCRdb re-called the 5' RACE reads, giving one row per CDR3 protein. The sample shows some 940,000 distinct CDR3 sequences, just under 30% of them seen only once. The same data also contributed to another study, on T cells of mothers and their children. According to that study: The study obtained over 9.5 million TCR beta CDR3 reads per mother and 2.5 million to 3.5 million per child. Within related and unrelated pairs, thymic selection shapes TCR recombination output in a similar way.

The specimen was blood. The chain recombines TRBV4-3 with TRBJ2-3; 11 positions match TRBD1. The receptor comes from a woman aged 40 to 50 in good health. The CDR3 loop is CASSQALGQGVLDTQYF. CDR3 in DNA: TGCGCCAGCAGCCAAGCCCTGGGACAGGGGGTGCTAGATACGCAGTATTTT.